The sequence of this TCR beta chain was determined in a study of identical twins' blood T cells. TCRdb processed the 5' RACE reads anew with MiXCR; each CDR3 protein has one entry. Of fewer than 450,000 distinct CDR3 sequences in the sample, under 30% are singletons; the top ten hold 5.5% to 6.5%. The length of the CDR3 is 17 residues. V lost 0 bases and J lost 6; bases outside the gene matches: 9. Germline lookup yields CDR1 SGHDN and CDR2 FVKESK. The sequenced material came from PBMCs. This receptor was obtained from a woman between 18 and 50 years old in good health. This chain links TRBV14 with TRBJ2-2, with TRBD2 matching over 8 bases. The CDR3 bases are TGTGCCAGCAGCCAAGATACGGGAGGGCCGTTATCCGGGGAGCTGTTTTTT. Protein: CASSQDTGGPLSGELFF.